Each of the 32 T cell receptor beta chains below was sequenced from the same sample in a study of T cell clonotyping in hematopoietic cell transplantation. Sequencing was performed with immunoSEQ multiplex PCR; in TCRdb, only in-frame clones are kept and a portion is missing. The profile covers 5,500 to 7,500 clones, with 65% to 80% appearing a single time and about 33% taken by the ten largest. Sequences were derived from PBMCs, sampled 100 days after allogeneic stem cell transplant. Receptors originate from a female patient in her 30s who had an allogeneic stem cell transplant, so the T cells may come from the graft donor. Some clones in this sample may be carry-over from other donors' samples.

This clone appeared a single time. CDR3 sequence (DNA): TGTGCCAGCAGCTTATCGGAACGGGGATTCTACGAGCAGTACTTC. Translation: CASSLSERGFYEQYF. V usage is TRBV7-9 and J usage is TRBJ2-7, with D tentatively TRBD2 (5 bases). Trimming took 2 bases from V and 3 from J, leaving 14 bases between them. The CDR3 totals 15 residues. The germline CDR1 and CDR2 sequences are SEHNR and FQNEAQ (reference sequence).

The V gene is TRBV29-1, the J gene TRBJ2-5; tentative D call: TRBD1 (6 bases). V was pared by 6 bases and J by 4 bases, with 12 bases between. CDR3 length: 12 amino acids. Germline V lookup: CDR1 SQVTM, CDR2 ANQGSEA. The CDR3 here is CSVGQGSETQYF. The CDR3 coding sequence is TGCAGCGTGGGTCAGGGGTCAGAGACCCAGTACTTC.

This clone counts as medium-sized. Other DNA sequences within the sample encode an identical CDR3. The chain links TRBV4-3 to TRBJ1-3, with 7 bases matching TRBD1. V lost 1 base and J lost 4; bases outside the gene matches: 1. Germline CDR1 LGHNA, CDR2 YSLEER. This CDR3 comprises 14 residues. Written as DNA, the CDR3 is TGCGCCAGCAGCCAAGGGGACAGCGGAAACACCATATATTTT. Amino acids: CASSQGDSGNTIYF.

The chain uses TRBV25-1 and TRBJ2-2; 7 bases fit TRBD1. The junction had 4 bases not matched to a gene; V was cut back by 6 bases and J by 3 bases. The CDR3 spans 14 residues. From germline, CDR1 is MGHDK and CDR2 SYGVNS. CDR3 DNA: TGTGCCAGCAGCCCCGACAGGGACACCGGGGAGCTGTTTTTT. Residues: CASSPDRDTGELFF. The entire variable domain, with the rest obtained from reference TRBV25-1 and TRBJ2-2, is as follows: EADIYQTPRYLVIGTGKKITLECSQTMGHDKMYWYQQDPGMELHLIHYSYGVNSTEKGDLSSESTVSRIRTEHFPLTLESARPSHTSQYLCASSPDRDTGELFFGEGSRLTVL.

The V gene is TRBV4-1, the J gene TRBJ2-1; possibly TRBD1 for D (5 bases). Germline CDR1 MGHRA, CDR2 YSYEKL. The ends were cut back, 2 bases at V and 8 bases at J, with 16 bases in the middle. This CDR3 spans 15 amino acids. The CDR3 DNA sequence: TGCGCCAGCAGCCAAAGGGCTGATGGGGCTGATGAGCAGTTCTTC. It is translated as CASSQRADGADEQFF.

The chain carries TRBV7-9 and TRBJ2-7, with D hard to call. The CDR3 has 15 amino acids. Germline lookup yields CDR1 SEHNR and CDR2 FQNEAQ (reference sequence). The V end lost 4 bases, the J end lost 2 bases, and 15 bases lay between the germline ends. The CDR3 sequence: CASSSRLEVTYEQYF. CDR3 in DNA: TGTGCCAGCAGCTCCCGCCTTGAGGTAACCTACGAGCAGTACTTC.

The CDR3 reads CASSLSGTGANVLTF. The DNA of the CDR3 is TGTGCCAGCAGTTTATCAGGGACTGGGGCCAACGTCCTGACTTTC. The chain couples TRBV6-6 to TRBJ2-6; a possible D gene is TRBD1 (5 bases). Germline CDR1 and CDR2: MNHNY and SVGAGI (reference sequence). V was cut by 4 bases and J by 2 bases, with 9 bases left in between. The CDR3 sequence is 15 residues long.

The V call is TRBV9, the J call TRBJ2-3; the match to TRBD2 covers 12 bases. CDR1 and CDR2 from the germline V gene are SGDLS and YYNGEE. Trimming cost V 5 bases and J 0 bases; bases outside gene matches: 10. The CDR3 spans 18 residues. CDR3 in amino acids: CASSRGLAGTTSTDTQYF. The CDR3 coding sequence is TGTGCCAGCAGTCGAGGACTAGCGGGGACTACTAGCACAGATACGCAGTATTTT. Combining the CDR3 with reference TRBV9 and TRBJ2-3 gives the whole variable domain DSGVTQTPKHLITATGQRVTLRCSPRSGDLSVYWYQQSLDQGLQFLIQYYNGEERAKGNILERFSAQQFPDLHSELNLSSLELGDSALYFCASSRGLAGTTSTDTQYFGPGTRLTVL.

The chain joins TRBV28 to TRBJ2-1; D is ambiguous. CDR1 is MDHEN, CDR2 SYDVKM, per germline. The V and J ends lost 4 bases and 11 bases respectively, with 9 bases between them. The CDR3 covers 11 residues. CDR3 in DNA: TGTGCCAGCAGTTCCTACCGGCAGCAGTTCTTC. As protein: CASSSYRQQFF.

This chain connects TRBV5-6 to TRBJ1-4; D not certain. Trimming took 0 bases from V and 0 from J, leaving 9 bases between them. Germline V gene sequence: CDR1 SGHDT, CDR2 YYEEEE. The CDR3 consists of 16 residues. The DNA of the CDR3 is TGTGCCAGCAGCTTGGCCGGGTATGCAACTAATGAAAAACTGTTTTTT. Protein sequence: CASSLAGYATNEKLFF.

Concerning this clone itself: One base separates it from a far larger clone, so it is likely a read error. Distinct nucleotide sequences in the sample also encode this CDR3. CDR3 nucleotide sequence: TGCGCCAGCAGCCAAGGGGATTCTGGAAACACCATATATTTT. Protein sequence: CASSQGDSGNTIYF. V gene TRBV4-1 combines with J gene TRBJ1-3; D unresolved. V dropped 1 base and J dropped 1 base, with 5 bases sitting between them. CDR1 and CDR2 from the germline V gene are MGHRA and YSYEKL. The length of the CDR3 is 14 residues.

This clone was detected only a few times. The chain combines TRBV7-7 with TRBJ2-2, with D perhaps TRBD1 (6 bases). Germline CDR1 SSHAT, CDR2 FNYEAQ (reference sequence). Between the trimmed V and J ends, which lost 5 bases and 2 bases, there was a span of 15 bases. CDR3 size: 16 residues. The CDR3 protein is CASSPNDRINTGELFF. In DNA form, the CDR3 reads TGTGCCAGCAGCCCCAACGACAGGATTAACACCGGGGAGCTGTTTTTT.

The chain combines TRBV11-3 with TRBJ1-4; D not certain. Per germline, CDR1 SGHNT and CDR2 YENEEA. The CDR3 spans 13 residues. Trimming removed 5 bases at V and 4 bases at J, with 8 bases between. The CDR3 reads CASSEQRNEKLFF. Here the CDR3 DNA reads TGTGCCAGCAGCGAACAGCGTAATGAAAAACTGTTTTTT.

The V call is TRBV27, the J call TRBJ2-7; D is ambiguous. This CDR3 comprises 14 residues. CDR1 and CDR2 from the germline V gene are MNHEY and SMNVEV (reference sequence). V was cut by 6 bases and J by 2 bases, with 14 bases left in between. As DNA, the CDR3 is TGTGCCAGCAGCCAAAACCCGGGCCCCTACGAGCAGTACTTC. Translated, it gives CASSQNPGPYEQYF.

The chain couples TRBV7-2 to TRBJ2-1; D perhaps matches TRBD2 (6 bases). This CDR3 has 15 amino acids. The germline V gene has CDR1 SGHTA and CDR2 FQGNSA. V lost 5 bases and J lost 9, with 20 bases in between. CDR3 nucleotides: TGTGCCAGCAGCCCTACCGCGAGACTAGGCGTTGAGCAGTTCTTC. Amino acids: CASSPTARLGVEQFF.

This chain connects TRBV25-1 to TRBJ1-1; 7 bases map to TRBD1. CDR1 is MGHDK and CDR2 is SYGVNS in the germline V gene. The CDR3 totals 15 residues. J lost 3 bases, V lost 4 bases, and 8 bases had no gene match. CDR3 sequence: CASSARIQGHTEAFF. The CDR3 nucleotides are TGTGCCAGCAGTGCCCGGATACAGGGGCACACTGAAGCTTTCTTT.

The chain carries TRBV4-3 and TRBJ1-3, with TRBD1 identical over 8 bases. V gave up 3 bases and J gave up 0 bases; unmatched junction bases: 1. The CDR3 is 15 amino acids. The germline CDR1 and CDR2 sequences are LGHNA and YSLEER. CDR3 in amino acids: CASSHQGASGNTIYF. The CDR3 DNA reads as TGCGCCAGCAGCCACCAGGGGGCCTCTGGAAACACCATATATTTT.

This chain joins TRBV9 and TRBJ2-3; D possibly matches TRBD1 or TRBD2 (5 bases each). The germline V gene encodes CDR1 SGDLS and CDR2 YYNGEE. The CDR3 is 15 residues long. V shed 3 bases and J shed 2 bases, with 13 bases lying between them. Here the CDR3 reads CASSGPGPYTDTQYF. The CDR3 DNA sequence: TGTGCCAGCAGCGGTCCGGGACCATACACAGATACGCAGTATTTT.

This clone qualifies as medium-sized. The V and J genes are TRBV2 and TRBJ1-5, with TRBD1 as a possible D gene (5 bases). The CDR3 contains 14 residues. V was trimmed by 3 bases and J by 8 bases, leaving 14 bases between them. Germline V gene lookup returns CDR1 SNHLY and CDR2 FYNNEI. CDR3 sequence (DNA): TGTGCCAGCAGTGATTTGGGGGGTCGGGAGCCCCAGCATTTT. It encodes CASSDLGGREPQHF.

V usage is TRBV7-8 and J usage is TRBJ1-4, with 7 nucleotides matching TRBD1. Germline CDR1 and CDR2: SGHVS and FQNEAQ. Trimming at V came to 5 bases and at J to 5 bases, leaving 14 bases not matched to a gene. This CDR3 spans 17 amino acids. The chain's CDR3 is CASSPLSGQARNEKLFF. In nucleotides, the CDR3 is TGTGCCAGCAGCCCACTCTCCGGACAGGCCCGAAATGAAAAACTGTTTTTT.

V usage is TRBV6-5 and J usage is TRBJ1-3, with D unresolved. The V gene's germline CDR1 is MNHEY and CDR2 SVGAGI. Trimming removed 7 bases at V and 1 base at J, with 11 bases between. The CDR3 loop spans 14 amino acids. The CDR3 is CASTATASGNTIYF. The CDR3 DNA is TGTGCCAGCACAGCGACGGCTTCTGGAAACACCATATATTTT.

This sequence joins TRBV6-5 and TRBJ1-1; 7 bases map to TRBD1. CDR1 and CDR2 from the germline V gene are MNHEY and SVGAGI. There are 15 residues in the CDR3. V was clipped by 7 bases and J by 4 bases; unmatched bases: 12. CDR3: CASNPRGRGLTEAFF. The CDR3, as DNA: TGTGCCAGCAATCCTCGGGGGAGGGGGCTCACTGAAGCTTTCTTT.

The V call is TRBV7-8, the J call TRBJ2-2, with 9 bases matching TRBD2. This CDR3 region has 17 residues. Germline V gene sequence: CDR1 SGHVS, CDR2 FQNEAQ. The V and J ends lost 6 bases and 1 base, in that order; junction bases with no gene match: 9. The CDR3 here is CASRSQRGAMNTGELFF. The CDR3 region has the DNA TGTGCCAGCAGGTCCCAGCGGGGGGCCATGAACACCGGGGAGCTGTTTTTT. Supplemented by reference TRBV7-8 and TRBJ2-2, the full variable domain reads GAGVSQSPRYKVAKRGQDVALRCDPISGHVSLFWYQQALGQGPEFLTYFQNEAQLDKSGLPSDRFFAERPEGSVSTLKIQRTQQEDSAVYLCASRSQRGAMNTGELFFGEGSRLTVL.

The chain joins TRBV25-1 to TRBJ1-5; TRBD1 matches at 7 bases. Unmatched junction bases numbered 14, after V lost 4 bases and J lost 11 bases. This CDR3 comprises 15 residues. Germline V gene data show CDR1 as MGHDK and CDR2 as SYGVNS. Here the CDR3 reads CASSATGQGVTAQHF. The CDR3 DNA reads TGTGCCAGCAGTGCCACGGGCCAGGGGGTAACGGCCCAGCATTTT.

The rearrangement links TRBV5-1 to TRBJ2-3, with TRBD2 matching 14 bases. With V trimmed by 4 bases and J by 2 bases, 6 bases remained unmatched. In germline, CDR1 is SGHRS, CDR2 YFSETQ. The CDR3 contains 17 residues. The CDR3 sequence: CASSMGTSGGPTDTQYF. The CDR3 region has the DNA TGCGCCAGCAGCATGGGGACTAGCGGGGGCCCCACAGATACGCAGTATTTT.

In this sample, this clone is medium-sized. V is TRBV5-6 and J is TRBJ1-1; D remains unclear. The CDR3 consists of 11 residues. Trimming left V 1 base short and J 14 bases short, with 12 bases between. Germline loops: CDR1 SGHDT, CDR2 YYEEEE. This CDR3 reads CASSLYFQTFF. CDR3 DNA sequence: TGTGCCAGCAGCTTGTACTTCCAAACGTTCTTT.

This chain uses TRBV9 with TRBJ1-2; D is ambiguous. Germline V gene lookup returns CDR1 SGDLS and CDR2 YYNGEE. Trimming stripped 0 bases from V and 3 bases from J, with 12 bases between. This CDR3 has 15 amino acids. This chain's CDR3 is CASSVDGVGDYGYTF. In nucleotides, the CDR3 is TGTGCCAGCAGCGTAGATGGGGTGGGAGACTATGGCTACACCTTC. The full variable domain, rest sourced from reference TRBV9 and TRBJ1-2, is DSGVTQTPKHLITATGQRVTLRCSPRSGDLSVYWYQQSLDQGLQFLIQYYNGEERAKGNILERFSAQQFPDLHSELNLSSLELGDSALYFCASSVDGVGDYGYTFGSGTRLTVV.

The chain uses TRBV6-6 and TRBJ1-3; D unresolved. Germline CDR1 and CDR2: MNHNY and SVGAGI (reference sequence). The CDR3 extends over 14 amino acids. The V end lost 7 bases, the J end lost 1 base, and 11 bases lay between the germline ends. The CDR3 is CASKPGGSGNTIYF. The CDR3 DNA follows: TGTGCCAGCAAGCCGGGAGGGTCTGGAAACACCATATATTTT.

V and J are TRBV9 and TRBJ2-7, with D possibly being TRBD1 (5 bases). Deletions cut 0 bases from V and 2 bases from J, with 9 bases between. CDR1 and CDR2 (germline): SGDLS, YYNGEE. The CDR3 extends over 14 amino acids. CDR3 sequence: CASSVEARAYEQYF. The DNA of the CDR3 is TGTGCCAGCAGCGTAGAGGCCAGGGCCTACGAGCAGTACTTC. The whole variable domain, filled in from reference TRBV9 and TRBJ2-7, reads DSGVTQTPKHLITATGQRVTLRCSPRSGDLSVYWYQQSLDQGLQFLIQYYNGEERAKGNILERFSAQQFPDLHSELNLSSLELGDSALYFCASSVEARAYEQYFGPGTRLTVT.

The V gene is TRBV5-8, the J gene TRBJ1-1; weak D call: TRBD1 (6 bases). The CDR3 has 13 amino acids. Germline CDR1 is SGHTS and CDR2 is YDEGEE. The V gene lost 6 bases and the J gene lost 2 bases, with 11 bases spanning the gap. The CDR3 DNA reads TGTGCCAGCAACAGGGATAGAAACACTGAAGCTTTCTTT. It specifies CASNRDRNTEAFF.

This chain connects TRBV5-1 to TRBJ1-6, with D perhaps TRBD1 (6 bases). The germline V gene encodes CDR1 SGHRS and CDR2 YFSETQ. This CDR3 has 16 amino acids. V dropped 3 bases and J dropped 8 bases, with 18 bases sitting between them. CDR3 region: CASSWRGGREDSPLHF. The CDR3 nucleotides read TGCGCCAGCAGCTGGAGGGGGGGCAGGGAGGATTCACCCCTCCACTTT.

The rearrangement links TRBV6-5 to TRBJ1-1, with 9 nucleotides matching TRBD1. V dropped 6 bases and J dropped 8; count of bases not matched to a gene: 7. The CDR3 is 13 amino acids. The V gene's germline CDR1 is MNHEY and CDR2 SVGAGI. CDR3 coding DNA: TGTGCCAGCAGCGGACAGGGGAGAAGAGAAGCTTTCTTT. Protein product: CASSGQGRREAFF.